Each of the 12 T cell receptor beta chains below was sequenced from the same sample in a study of cytomegalovirus exposure and HLA in healthy donors. The PCR used 60 Vbeta and 13 Jbeta primers. Clones were sequenced by immunoSEQ multiplex PCR, and TCRdb holds only the in-frame ones, with some missing. The data hold about 140,000 clones, with more than 75% observed a single time. Sequencing was carried out using PBMCs. The receptors originated from a man in his forties or fifties in good health and CMV-seronegative.

The gene calls are TRBV2 and TRBJ1-3; unclear D gene. The CDR3 is 14 amino acids. The V gene lost 4 bases and the J gene lost 4 bases, with 11 bases spanning the gap. CDR1 and CDR2 from the germline V gene are SNHLY and FYNNEI. CDR3 in amino acids: CASSVRTGGNTIYF. For the CDR3, the DNA is TGTGCCAGCAGTGTTAGGACGGGGGGAAACACCATATATTTT.

The chain couples TRBV2 to TRBJ2-2; D is possibly TRBD2 (5 bases). V lost 4 bases and J 11 bases, leaving 14 bases between the germline ends. Germline CDR1 SNHLY, CDR2 FYNNEI. This CDR3 is built from 13 residues. CDR3 protein: CASSADQLGELFF. The CDR3 coding sequence is TGTGCCAGCAGTGCGGACCAACTAGGCGAGCTGTTTTTT.

This rearrangement joins TRBV4-2 to TRBJ2-5; D is ambiguous. Germline V CDR1 and CDR2: LGHNA, YNFKEQ. V shed 0 bases and J shed 1 base, with 9 bases lying between them. The CDR3 runs to 15 residues. The CDR3 DNA sequence: TGTGCCAGCAGCCAAGATCCCCAGCGCCAAGAGACCCAGTACTTC. It codes for CASSQDPQRQETQYF.

This chain joins TRBV2 and TRBJ2-7; D is perhaps TRBD1 (5 bases). Germline CDR1 reads SNHLY; CDR2 reads FYNNEI. Trimming removed 11 bases at V and 1 base at J, with 9 bases between. The CDR3 contains 11 residues. The CDR3 loop is CAAQGSYEQYF. In DNA form, the CDR3 reads TGTGCCGCCCAGGGATCCTACGAGCAGTACTTC.

The sample holds a few counts of this clone. This chain links TRBV6-5 with TRBJ2-5; 8 bases agree with TRBD2. The DNA end is more similar to TRBJ2-7, so the J call may be wrong. The CDR3 extends over 15 amino acids. Germline V gives CDR1 MNHEY, CDR2 SVGAGI. CDR3 coding DNA: TGTGCCAGCAGTACTAGCGGATCGGTTTCCTACGAGCAGTACTTC. Translating it yields CASSTSGSVSYEQYF.

The rearrangement links TRBV29-1 to TRBJ1-5, with 9 nucleotides matching TRBD1. This CDR3 contains 15 residues. V dropped 6 bases and J dropped 3; count of bases not matched to a gene: 9. Germline V gives CDR1 SQVTM, CDR2 ANQGSEA. In nucleotides, the CDR3 is TGCAGCGTACGTACAGGGGGCGCGGTCAATCAGCCCCAGCATTTT. Its translation is CSVRTGGAVNQPQHF.

This chain connects TRBV4-1 to TRBJ1-5; 8 bases align to TRBD1. The CDR3 spans 18 residues. J was trimmed by 2 bases and V by 0 bases; bases with no gene match: 9. Germline assignment: CDR1 MGHRA and CDR2 YSYEKL. The CDR3 reads CASSQEGRGQSGNQPQHF. The CDR3 nucleotides are TGCGCCAGCAGCCAAGAGGGCAGGGGGCAGAGCGGCAATCAGCCCCAGCATTTT.

This chain joins TRBV5-1 and TRBJ2-7; D not resolved. CDR1 SGHRS and CDR2 YFSETQ come from the germline V gene. The CDR3 has 13 amino acids. V gave up 2 bases and J gave up 0 bases, with 6 bases separating them. The DNA for the CDR3 is TGCGCCAGCAGCTTCGTCAGCTCCTACGAGCAGTACTTC. Protein: CASSFVSSYEQYF.

The chain recombines TRBV28 with TRBJ2-2; 9 nucleotides align to TRBD1. The ends lost 5 bases at V and 5 bases at J; junction bases unmatched: 9. This CDR3 has 16 amino acids. The germline CDR1 and CDR2 sequences are MDHEN and SYDVKM. The CDR3 reads CASSVYGTGSTGELFF. The CDR3 nucleotides are TGTGCCAGCAGTGTCTACGGGACAGGGAGTACCGGGGAGCTGTTTTTT. Together with reference TRBV28 and TRBJ2-2, the CDR3 gives the full variable domain: DVKVTQSSRYLVKRTGEKVFLECVQDMDHENMFWYRQDPGLGLRLIYFSYDVKMKEKGDIPEGYSVSREKKERFSLILESASTNQTSMYLCASSVYGTGSTGELFFGEGSRLTVL.

V and J are TRBV7-3 and TRBJ2-5; weak D call: TRBD2 (6 bases). Per the germline V gene, CDR1 is SGHTA and CDR2 is FQGTGA. This CDR3 region has 13 residues. Trimming cost V 5 bases and J 5 bases, with 12 bases left between them. The CDR3 sequence: CASSETRSETQYF. DNA for the CDR3: TGTGCCAGCAGCGAGACTAGGTCTGAGACCCAGTACTTC.

The chain couples TRBV29-1 to TRBJ1-1, with no clear D. This CDR3 has 13 residues. The V gene's germline CDR1 is SQVTM and CDR2 ANQGSEA. V lost 4 bases, J lost 1 base, and 10 bases lay in between. The CDR3 DNA reads as TGCAGCGTTGTTGTGAGGTGGAACACTGAAGCTTTCTTT. Residues: CSVVVRWNTEAFF.

The rearrangement uses TRBV5-4 and TRBJ2-7, with TRBD2 matching 13 bases. There are 17 residues in the CDR3. Germline CDR1 is SGHNT and CDR2 is YYREEE (reference sequence). J lost 6 bases, V lost 6 bases, and 15 bases had no gene match. The CDR3, as DNA: TGTGCCAGCAATGGGGGACTAGCGGGGCCACAATCCGGCGAGCAGTACTTC. Protein sequence: CASNGGLAGPQSGEQYF.